This T cell receptor beta chain came from a study of blood T cell repertoires in COVID-19. Study-level information: Italy, Spain and the United States were the sources of the convalescent and acute COVID-19 samples. The cDNA or gDNA used as material had been derived from T cells, B-cell-depleted T cells, or PBMCs.

The CDR3 spans 13 residues. With 6 bases removed from V and 6 bases from J, the gap between germline ends came to 9 bases. Germline values: CDR1 MNHEY, CDR2 SMNVEV (reference sequence). Per the original data handling: Nucleated cell counts were estimated from reference gene primer amplification. Assay used: immunoSEQ multiplex PCR; TCRdb lists only in-frame clones, some missing. V and J calls and clone size are those listed in that table; D and trimming were worked out from the DNA. The table has about 170,000 clones, roughly 89% seen once. The chain recombines TRBV27 with TRBJ1-6; D not resolved. The sequence was collected from a young man with active or convalescent COVID-19. Sequencing was carried out using peripheral blood. CDR3 loop: CASSWTPNSPLHF. The DNA of the CDR3 is TGTGCCAGCAGCTGGACTCCTAATTCACCCCTCCACTTT.